This T cell receptor beta chain was retrieved from a study of cytomegalovirus exposure and HLA in healthy donors. Background on the study: HLA-typed donors were the source of approximately 80 million unique TCRs, which an early data release held.

Each of the donors was a healthy bone marrow donor. Sampled while nominally healthy, donors likely had unrecorded immune exposures. The study ran its PCR with 60 Vbeta and 13 Jbeta primers. Using immunoSEQ multiplex PCR, the repertoire was profiled, and TCRdb retains in-frame clones only, with some absent. The table has 60,000 to 75,000 clones, roughly 80% seen once; the top ten hold less than 3.5%. Study results and limitations: Analyses of presence and absence presupposed an approximately uniform sequencing depth across donors.

Trimming shortened V by 7 bases and J by 1 base, and 14 bases separated the two germline ends. This CDR3 is built from 14 residues. Germline V gene sequence: CDR1 SGHRS, CDR2 YFSETQ. Points on this clone: Its cognate antigen is unknown.

This TCR was recovered from a young woman in good health and CMV-seronegative. The sequencing input was PBMCs. The chain links TRBV5-1 to TRBJ1-1; D is unclear. This CDR3 is CASSGTLPNTEAFF. The CDR3 nucleotides read TGCGCCAGCTCAGGCACTCTCCCGAACACTGAAGCTTTCTTT.